This T cell receptor beta chain appears in the sequencing data of a study of blood T cell repertoires in COVID-19. Germline values: CDR1 SGHNT, CDR2 YYREEE (reference sequence). V lost 4 bases, J lost 4 bases, and 7 bases stayed unmatched. This CDR3 is 15 amino acids long. In the original workflow: Amplifying reference gene primers gave estimates of nucleated cell counts. The method was immunoSEQ multiplex PCR; TCRdb's version includes in-frame clones alone and lacks a portion of them. That table is the source of V, J and clone size, and D and trimming were worked out from the DNA. The sample consists of a few hundred thousand clones, about nine tenths of them appearing once.

The rearrangement joins TRBV5-4 to TRBJ2-5, with TRBD1 matching over 10 bases. The sample was PBMCs or T cells enriched from blood (not recorded which). The clonotype originates from a young man who had recovered from COVID-19. The chain's CDR3 is CASSLRQGAAETQYF. The CDR3 DNA reads as TGTGCCAGCAGCCTAAGACAGGGGGCAGCAGAGACCCAGTACTTC.